A selection of T cell receptor beta chains follows, all from one sample in a study of T-cell reconstitution after alpha-beta-depleted transplantation in children. MiXCR, run by TCRdb on the PCR reads, gives a single entry per CDR3 protein. The sample has about 250,000 distinct CDR3 sequences; roughly a quarter are singletons. The specimen comprised PBMCs, mostly from graft donor cells, sampled 360 days after TCRalphabeta/CD19-depleted stem cell transplant. These receptors were taken from a female patient between 2 and 15 years old who had a stem cell transplant for congenital amegakaryocytic thrombocytopenia, so the T cells may come from the graft donor. The CDR3 runs from the conserved cysteine through the conserved F or W. A D gene is named only where the DNA matches it firmly. The size field is filled for only some rows; it gives once, few, many or a size class.

clone size	V gene	J gene	D gene	CDR3 DNA	CDR3 protein
few	TRBV20-1	TRBJ1-5	.	TGCAGTGCTAGGGAGAGTCGGTTGGCAGGGTCCAATCAGCCCCAGCATTTT	CSARESRLAGSNQPQHF
few	TRBV3-1	TRBJ1-4	.	TGTGCCAGCAAGGCCCCATCCCTGGATGAAAAACTGTTTTTT	CASKAPSLDEKLFF
few	TRBV11-2	TRBJ2-5	TRBD2	TGTGCCAGCGGCTTAGCGGGAGTACAAGAGACCCAGTACTTC	CASGLAGVQETQYF
.	TRBV20-1	TRBJ1-5	TRBD1	TGCAGTGCTAGTACAGGGGGCAATCAGCCCCAGCATTTT	CSASTGGNQPQHF
.	TRBV20-1	TRBJ2-7	.	TGCAGTGCTAGAGTGGGGACATCCCCGGGGGAGCAGTACTTC	CSARVGTSPGEQYF
.	TRBV7-9	TRBJ1-6	.	TGTGCCAGCAGCAGAGCTGGGGGCTCACCCCTCCACTTT	CASSRAGGSPLHF
few	TRBV21-1	TRBJ2-5	.	TGTGCCAGCAGTCAAACAGAACAGGGGATCGAGACCCAGTACTTC	CASSQTEQGIETQYF
few	TRBV11-2	TRBJ2-3	TRBD2	TGTGCCAGCAGCTTAGATCGGAGGCTAGCGGGAGATACGCAGTATTTT	CASSLDRRLAGDTQYF
few	TRBV5-1	TRBJ1-5	.	TGCGCCAGGGCACTGTGTAGCAATCAGCCCCAGCATTTT	CARALCSNQPQHF
.	TRBV2	TRBJ2-7	TRBD2	TGTGCCAGCAGTGTTTGGCGGGAGGGATACGAGCAGTACTTC	CASSVWREGYEQYF
.	TRBV29-1	TRBJ1-1	.	TGCAGCGTTGAAGAAAGACAGGAGGGGAGGACTGAAGCTTTCTTT	CSVEERQEGRTEAFF
.	TRBV20-1	TRBJ1-5	.	TGCAGTGCTAGTGGCGGAAACAATCAGCCCCAGCATTTT	CSASGGNNQPQHF
.	TRBV7-2	TRBJ1-2	TRBD1	TGTGCCAGCAGCATAAGACAGGGTCAGAAAAATTATGGCTACACCTTC	CASSIRQGQKNYGYTF
.	TRBV18	TRBJ1-4	.	TGTGCCAGCTCACCGGACAGTGCCCGTGAAAAACTGTTTTTT	CASSPDSAREKLFF
many	TRBV2	TRBJ2-5	TRBD1	TGTGCCAGCAGTGAGGTTCCAGGGGGCGCGGAGACCCAGTACTTC	CASSEVPGGAETQYF
.	TRBV20-1	TRBJ2-5	TRBD2	TGCAGTGCTCGGACTAGCGGAGTCCAAGAGACCCAGTACTTC	CSARTSGVQETQYF
.	TRBV20-1	TRBJ2-7	TRBD2	TGCAGTGCTAGATTTAGCGGGAGGGGATGGGAGCAGTACTTC	CSARFSGRGWEQYF
few	TRBV28	TRBJ2-4	TRBD1	TGTGCCAGCCGCAAGACAGGGCACATTCAGTACTTC	CASRKTGHIQYF
.	TRBV7-9	TRBJ2-7	TRBD1	TGTGCCAGCAGCTCAACCGGGACAGGGGTCTCCTACGAGCAGTACTTC	CASSSTGTGVSYEQYF
.	TRBV4-1	TRBJ2-3	.	TGCGCCAGCAGCCCCACTTTCGAGGGGCCGGGCACAGATACGCAGTATTTT	CASSPTFEGPGTDTQYF
.	TRBV3-1	TRBJ1-3	TRBD1	TGTGCCAGCAGCCAAAGACAGGGAGGTGGAAACACCATATATTTT	CASSQRQGGGNTIYF
few	TRBV4-1	TRBJ2-4	.	TGCGCCAGCAGCCAGGAAGGACTGGGAGAAAACATTCAGTACTTC	CASSQEGLGENIQYF
few	TRBV4-2	TRBJ2-1	TRBD2	TGTGCCAGCAGCCGGAGAGGGGGTAGCGGGGCCTATTTTGAGCAGTTCTTC	CASSRRGGSGAYFEQFF
few	TRBV9	TRBJ2-3	.	TGTGCCAGCAGCCCCGTGTCAGATACGCAGTATTTT	CASSPVSDTQYF
few	TRBV4-1	TRBJ2-1	.	TGCGCCAGCAGCCAAGACAGGGCGTTAATCAATGAGCAGTTCTTC	CASSQDRALINEQFF
many	TRBV12-3/TRBV12-4	TRBJ1-4	.	TGTGCCAGCAGTTTTGGCCATAGGGGGGAAAAACTGTTTTTT	CASSFGHRGEKLFF
.	TRBV28	TRBJ2-3	.	TGTGCCAGCAGCCCGACAGTTCGCACAGATACGCAGTATTTT	CASSPTVRTDTQYF
few	TRBV11-2	TRBJ2-1	.	TGTGCCAGCAGCTTCCACCGACACTCCCGAAGCGATGAGCAGTTCTTC	CASSFHRHSRSDEQFF
few	TRBV20-1	TRBJ2-3	.	TGCAGTGCCACTACTCCTTCACGGAGCACAGATACGCAGTATTTT	CSATTPSRSTDTQYF
.	TRBV4-1	TRBJ2-2	TRBD2	TGCGCCAGCAGCCAAGGTCAGCTGGGACTAGCGATGACCGGGGAGCTGTTTTTT	CASSQGQLGLAMTGELFF
.	TRBV7-9	TRBJ2-1	TRBD1	TGTGCCAGCAGTAATTATCGCAGGGGGCGCGGGTACAATGAGCAGTTCTTC	CASSNYRRGRGYNEQFF
many	TRBV3-1	TRBJ2-3	TRBD2	TGTGCCAGCAGCGCGACTAGCGGGAGCCCAGATACGCAGTATTTT	CASSATSGSPDTQYF
.	TRBV20-1	TRBJ2-5	.	TGCAGTGCCACCCCGGGCCAAGAAGGGACCCAGTACTTC	CSATPGQEGTQYF
few	TRBV27	TRBJ2-7	.	TGTGCCAGCAGTTTATCAAGGGGGGCTAAAAGTGTGCAGTACTTC	CASSLSRGAKSVQYF
few	TRBV14	TRBJ2-2	.	TGTGCCAGCAGCCAAGAATTCGCGACCCGTTTTGGCGGGGAGCTGTTTTTT	CASSQEFATRFGGELFF
few	TRBV10-3	TRBJ2-7	TRBD2	TGTGCCATCAGGAAGGGACTAGCGGGAGTTCCAGGCTACGAGCAGTACTTC	CAIRKGLAGVPGYEQYF
.	TRBV14	TRBJ1-1	.	TGTGCCAGCAGCACGGTAAGAAGTACTGAAGCTTTCTTT	CASSTVRSTEAFF
few	TRBV28	TRBJ1-4	.	TGTGCCAGCAGTTCGACAGCAACTAATGAAAAACTGTTTTTT	CASSSTATNEKLFF
many	TRBV20-1	TRBJ2-7	TRBD1	TGCAGTGCTAATAAAGACAGGGGGTCCTCCTACGAGCAGTACTTC	CSANKDRGSSYEQYF
.	TRBV20-1	TRBJ2-7	TRBD2	TGCAGTGCTAGAGACTTACCTAGCGGGGCAGCGTACGAGCAGTACTTC	CSARDLPSGAAYEQYF
few	TRBV7-6	TRBJ1-1	.	TGTGCCAGCAGCTTTGGGGAGGGCACTGAAGCTTTCTTT	CASSFGEGTEAFF
.	TRBV7-2	TRBJ2-5	.	TGTGCCAGCAGCTTGATGGGGGCCTCAGAGACCCAGTACTTC	CASSLMGASETQYF
.	TRBV7-9	TRBJ2-5	.	TGTGCCAGCAGCTTATATGGGGCTAGAGAGACCCAGTACTTC	CASSLYGARETQYF
.	TRBV24-1	TRBJ2-1	TRBD1	TGTGCCACCAGTGACCCTCATAAGACAGGGGCAAGCTCCTACAATGAGCAGTTCTTC	CATSDPHKTGASSYNEQFF
.	TRBV11-1	TRBJ2-1	TRBD1	TGTGCCAGCAGCTTAGGGCAATTATCAGGGGGCCTTTACAATGAGCAGTTCTTC	CASSLGQLSGGLYNEQFF
.	TRBV12-3/TRBV12-4	TRBJ1-3	.	TGTGCCAGCAGTAATCGGGCCAGCGAAGGGGACTCTGGAAACACCATATATTTT	CASSNRASEGDSGNTIYF
.	TRBV4-1	TRBJ1-5	.	TGCGCCAGCAGCCAAGACGGCAGGTTGATGGGCAATCAGCCCCAGCATTTT	CASSQDGRLMGNQPQHF
.	TRBV7-9	TRBJ2-5	.	TGTGCCAGCAGCTGGGTAGACGGAGACCAAGAGACCCAGTACTTC	CASSWVDGDQETQYF
.	TRBV7-8	TRBJ2-5	.	TGTGCCAGCAGCCCGCTGGAGGGCCCGGGGGACGAGACCCAGTACTTC	CASSPLEGPGDETQYF
.	TRBV2	TRBJ2-7	.	TGTGCCAGCAGTGACGTGGCAGCTTACGAGCAGTACTTC	CASSDVAAYEQYF
.	TRBV3-1	TRBJ2-3	.	TGTGCCAGCAGCCGCTGGACTAGCACAGATACGCAGTATTTT	CASSRWTSTDTQYF
few	TRBV20-1	TRBJ2-7	TRBD1	TGCAGTGCTAGAGATCGGACAGGGAGGATGGGTGAGCAGTACTTC	CSARDRTGRMGEQYF
.	TRBV28	TRBJ1-1	.	TGTGCCAGCAGTTTATGGACAGCCGGGAACACTGAAGCTTTCTTT	CASSLWTAGNTEAFF
.	TRBV4-2	TRBJ1-5	.	TGTGCCAGCAGCCACCAGGGTGGTAGCAATCAGCCCCAGCATTTT	CASSHQGGSNQPQHF
many	TRBV5-1	TRBJ2-5	.	TGCGCCAGCAGCTTGAGGGGGTCAGAGACCCAGTACTTC	CASSLRGSETQYF
.	TRBV7-3	TRBJ2-1	TRBD1	TGTGCCAGCAGCCCCTACCCACTTGACAGGGGGGAATACAATGAGCAGTTCTTC	CASSPYPLDRGEYNEQFF